This TCR beta chain appears in the sequencing data of a study of blood T cells in healthy people across ages. Findings and caveats of the study: Donor CMV infection status was unknown, possibly confounding age-related changes in expanded clonotypes. Correlation between TCR beta diversity and naive T cell percentage was strong.

Trimming took off 4 bases at V and 4 bases at J, with 13 bases between the two ends. The CDR3 length is 14 residues. Per germline, CDR1 MDHEN and CDR2 SYDVKM. The use of a sample-barcoded 5' primer and a J-beta primer mix characterized a second PCR of roughly 6 to 11 cycles. Each cDNA molecule, via a template-switch adaptor with 12 random nucleotides, was tagged. In TCRdb, the 5' RACE reads were re-called with MiXCR into one record per CDR3 protein. Of about 1,500,000 distinct CDR3 sequences listed, approximately 42% were seen once; the top ten hold 7.9%. A few counts support this clonotype. The antigen is undetermined.

Sequenced material: blood. The chain is built from TRBV28 and TRBJ2-5, with D perhaps TRBD1 (5 bases). This TCR came from a woman in her late teens or twenties in good health. CDR3 bases: TGTGCCAGCAGTTCGCAAGGACACAGAGAGACCCAGTACTTC. Protein: CASSSQGHRETQYF.